The next 27 T cell receptor beta chains were all read from a single sample in a study of blood T cell repertoires in COVID-19. Using immunoSEQ multiplex PCR, the repertoire was profiled, and TCRdb retains in-frame clones only, with some absent. The sample shows 140,000 to 150,000 clones, about 82% of them seen only once. The sample consisted of peripheral blood. The source is a woman between 35 and 50 years old with active or convalescent COVID-19.

This chain connects TRBV2 to TRBJ1-5; a weak D match, TRBD1 (6 bases). Trimming shortened V by 3 bases and J by 5 bases, and 11 bases separated the two germline ends. The germline CDR1 and CDR2 sequences are SNHLY and FYNNEI. The CDR3 consists of 14 residues. This CDR3 is CASSEGTQHQPQHF. The CDR3 nucleotides read TGTGCCAGCAGTGAGGGGACACAGCATCAGCCCCAGCATTTT.

The chain couples TRBV28 to TRBJ1-2; D is undetermined. The length of the CDR3 is 12 residues. The germline CDR1 and CDR2 sequences are MDHEN and SYDVKM. V lost 11 bases, J lost 8 bases, and 18 bases lay in between. Here the CDR3 reads CAGEGLSTGYTF. CDR3 coding DNA: TGTGCCGGGGAGGGTTTGTCGACCGGCTACACCTTC.

This clone showed up just a few times. The junction does not match germline at one end; this may be a read error. The rearrangement links TRBV7-7 to TRBJ2-7; D is undetermined. This CDR3 has 13 residues. Germline V gene lookup returns CDR1 SSHAT and CDR2 FNYEAQ (reference sequence). For the CDR3, the DNA is TGTGCTAGCAGCTTAAACACAAACTACGAGCAGTACTTC. Protein sequence: CASSLNTNYEQYF.

J is TRBJ2-3 and V is TRBV28; possible D gene TRBD2, 7 bases. This CDR3 region has 14 residues. Per germline, CDR1 MDHEN and CDR2 SYDVKM. The ends were cut back, 2 bases at V and 6 bases at J, with 12 bases in the middle. The CDR3, as DNA: TGTGCCAGCAGTTTAGAGGGGGGGAGGGATACGCAGTATTTT. It is translated as CASSLEGGRDTQYF. Full variable domain (missing parts from reference TRBV28 and TRBJ2-3): DVKVTQSSRYLVKRTGEKVFLECVQDMDHENMFWYRQDPGLGLRLIYFSYDVKMKEKGDIPEGYSVSREKKERFSLILESASTNQTSMYLCASSLEGGRDTQYFGPGTRLTVL.

The chain combines TRBV7-9 with TRBJ2-1, with 7 bases fitting TRBD2. The CDR3 totals 14 residues. V shed 5 bases and J 10 bases; nucleotides not matched to a gene: 11. Germline CDR1 is SEHNR and CDR2 is FQNEAQ (reference sequence). CDR3 bases: TGTGCCAGCAGCCCTAGCGGAAGATCGGGGGAGCAGTTCTTC. Translated: CASSPSGRSGEQFF.

This rearrangement joins TRBV28 to TRBJ1-3, with D maybe TRBD1 (6 bases). Germline V gene lookup returns CDR1 MDHEN and CDR2 SYDVKM. CDR3 length: 17 amino acids. Deletions cut 1 base from V and 1 base from J, with 14 bases between. The chain's CDR3 is CASSLFGWGQSGNTIYF. Here the CDR3 DNA reads TGTGCCAGCAGTTTATTTGGGTGGGGGCAATCTGGAAACACCATATATTTT.

V and J are TRBV28 and TRBJ1-1; TRBD1 matches 12 bases. Trimming took 5 bases from V and 10 from J; bases not matched to a gene: 8. CDR1 is MDHEN and CDR2 is SYDVKM in the germline V gene. The CDR3 loop spans 14 amino acids. The CDR3 sequence is CASSPNRDRGRAFF. The CDR3 coding sequence is TGTGCCAGCAGTCCAAACCGGGACAGGGGGCGAGCTTTCTTT.

This chain uses TRBV10-2 with TRBJ2-7, with 10 bases matching TRBD2. This CDR3 is 15 amino acids long. V shed 8 bases, J shed 1 base, and the junction held 8 bases outside the gene matches. The V gene's germline CDR1 is WSHSY and CDR2 SAAADI. The CDR3 protein is CASSLAGDRSYEQYF. Here the CDR3 DNA reads TGCGCCAGCTCTCTAGCGGGAGATCGTTCCTACGAGCAGTACTTC.

The chain joins TRBV5-6 to TRBJ1-4; 10 bases fit TRBD1. This CDR3 has 14 residues. Germline V gives CDR1 SGHDT, CDR2 YYEEEE. V lost 3 bases and J lost 8; bases outside the gene matches: 4. The chain's CDR3 is CASSSGTGDEKLFF. In DNA form, the CDR3 reads TGTGCCAGCAGCTCCGGGACAGGGGACGAAAAACTGTTTTTT.

The chain employs TRBV18 and TRBJ2-7; 9 positions match TRBD2. V was clipped by 3 bases and J by 2 bases; unmatched bases: 5. Germline V gene sequence: CDR1 KGHSH, CDR2 LQKENI. The CDR3 spans 15 residues. CDR3 residues: CASSPGVAGAYEQYF. The CDR3 bases are TGTGCCAGCTCACCGGGGGTAGCGGGGGCCTACGAGCAGTACTTC.

In DNA form, the CDR3 reads TGTGCCAGCAGCCAAGATGCGGCTAGCGGGAGCCACGAGCAGTACTTC. Protein: CASSQDAASGSHEQYF. The rearrangement links TRBV3-1 (or the pseudogene TRBV3-2) to TRBJ2-7; 10 nucleotides match TRBD2. The ends lost 0 bases at V and 5 bases at J; junction bases unmatched: 7. The CDR3 loop spans 16 amino acids. Germline lookup yields CDR1 LGHDT and CDR2 YNNKEL (reference sequence).

In this sample, this clone turned up once. V is TRBV4-1 and J is TRBJ2-3, with 11 bases fitting TRBD2. The J segment lost 7 bases and the V segment lost 1 base, leaving 7 bases of the junction unmatched. Looked up from germline, CDR1 is MGHRA and CDR2 is YSYEKL. The CDR3 sequence is 16 residues long. The CDR3 sequence: CASSQGLAGGSNTQYF. The CDR3, as DNA: TGCGCCAGCAGCCAAGGCCTAGCGGGGGGCTCTAATACGCAGTATTTT.

The V and J genes are TRBV3-1 (or the pseudogene TRBV3-2) and TRBJ2-5; 7 bases fit TRBD1. This CDR3 is built from 16 residues. The germline V gene has CDR1 LGHDT and CDR2 YNNKEL (reference sequence). With V trimmed by 1 base and J by 2 bases, 7 bases remained unmatched. The DNA for the CDR3 is TGTGCCAGCAGCCAAGGGGAGAGGGGGCCTCAAGAGACCCAGTACTTC. This gives the protein CASSQGERGPQETQYF.

The CDR3 reads CASGSSGDRETQYF. CDR3 coding DNA: TGCGCCAGCGGTTCAAGCGGGGATCGGGAGACCCAGTACTTC. The chain has TRBV5-1 and TRBJ2-5; TRBD2 agrees at 7 bases. Germline V CDR1 and CDR2: SGHRS, YFSETQ. This CDR3 has 14 residues. Trimming at V came to 7 bases and at J to 5 bases, leaving 11 bases not matched to a gene.

This clone was detected a few times. The rearrangement uses TRBV2 and TRBJ1-2; TRBD1 might be the D (6 bases). The CDR3 covers 15 residues. Germline loops: CDR1 SNHLY, CDR2 FYNNEI. V was trimmed by 4 bases and J by 1 base, leaving 13 bases between them. The CDR3 sequence is CASSGPRGRNYGYTF. CDR3 DNA: TGTGCCAGCAGTGGTCCCAGGGGCCGTAACTATGGCTACACCTTC. Based on the CDR3 plus reference TRBV2 and TRBJ1-2, the full variable domain is EPEVTQTPSHQVTQMGQEVILRCVPISNHLYFYWYRQILGQKVEFLVSFYNNEISEKSEIFDDQFSVERPDGSNFTLKIRSTKLEDSAMYFCASSGPRGRNYGYTFGSGTRLTVV.

The chain has TRBV15 and TRBJ1-2; no firm D call. This CDR3 region has 14 residues. CDR1 is LNHNV and CDR2 is YYDKDF in the germline V gene (reference sequence). Trimming took 1 base from V and 4 from J, leaving 10 bases between them. CDR3 in amino acids: CATSRATAFYGYTF. The DNA for the CDR3 is TGTGCCACCAGCAGAGCAACAGCATTCTATGGCTACACCTTC.

Comment on this clone: Other DNA sequences in the same sample also yield this CDR3. The chain employs TRBV28 and TRBJ1-2; 8 positions match TRBD1. Germline V CDR1 and CDR2: MDHEN, SYDVKM. CDR3 length equals 14 residues. Losses at the gene ends were 6 bases for V and 4 bases for J; bases not matched to a gene: 7. CDR3 loop: CASSPGQGGYGYTF. The CDR3 DNA reads as TGTGCCAGCAGCCCCGGACAGGGAGGCTATGGCTACACCTTC.

The chain is built from TRBV28 and TRBJ1-2, with TRBD1 identical over 10 bases. There are 15 residues in the CDR3. CDR1 and CDR2 from the germline V gene are MDHEN and SYDVKM. J was trimmed by 5 bases and V by 5 bases; bases with no gene match: 8. The CDR3 DNA is TGTGCCAGCAGTCTGGACGAGGACAGGGGGTATGGCTACACCTTC. Its translation: CASSLDEDRGYGYTF.

This clone was observed a few times. The V and J genes are TRBV28 and TRBJ1-1; no clear D. The CDR3 is 14 residues long. V was trimmed by 3 bases and J by 4 bases, leaving 12 bases between them. Germline CDR1 and CDR2: MDHEN and SYDVKM. This CDR3 reads CASSLRVSSTEAFF. The CDR3 DNA reads as TGTGCCAGCAGTTTGAGGGTGTCAAGCACTGAAGCTTTCTTT.

In its sample, this clone was seen a few times. V is TRBV10-1 and J is TRBJ1-4, with 9 positions matching TRBD1. V was pared by 5 bases and J by 5 bases, with 6 bases of the junction left unmatched. CDR3 length: 15 amino acids. Germline V lookup: CDR1 WNHNN, CDR2 SYGVQD (reference sequence). CDR3 sequence (DNA): TGCGCCAGCAGTAGATACGGGACAGGGAATGAAAAACTGTTTTTT. Amino acids: CASSRYGTGNEKLFF.

CDR3 in amino acids: CASSFQGGYEQYF. For the CDR3, the DNA is TGTGCCAGCAGTTTTCAGGGGGGATACGAGCAGTACTTC. The chain has TRBV5-6 and TRBJ2-7, with TRBD1 as a possible D gene (7 bases). The CDR3 is 13 amino acids. The germline CDR1 and CDR2 sequences are SGHDT and YYEEEE. The V gene lost 5 bases and the J gene lost 4 bases, with 13 bases spanning the gap.

V usage is TRBV4-3 and J usage is TRBJ2-3, with a weak D call TRBD2 (6 bases). This CDR3 contains 16 residues. Germline-derived CDR1 and CDR2 are LGHNA and YSLEER. The V and J ends lost 1 base and 2 bases respectively, with 13 bases between them. DNA for the CDR3: TGCGCCAGCAGCCAAGGGTTGGCGGGAAACACAGATACGCAGTATTTT. This translates into CASSQGLAGNTDTQYF.

V usage is TRBV5-1 and J usage is TRBJ1-2, with TRBD1 matching over 7 bases. V lost 0 bases to trimming and J lost 4 bases; unmatched junction nucleotides: 6. Germline loops: CDR1 SGHRS, CDR2 YFSETQ. This CDR3 has 15 residues. The CDR3 DNA is TGCGCCAGCAGCTTGGGCAGCGCAGGGGGCTATGGCTACACCTTC. It is translated as CASSLGSAGGYGYTF.

The chain carries TRBV5-1 and TRBJ2-5; 7 bases are shared with TRBD1. V shed 6 bases, J shed 0 bases, and the junction held 8 bases outside the gene matches. The CDR3 has 15 amino acids. Germline V CDR1 and CDR2: SGHRS, YFSETQ. CDR3: CASNYRGVHQETQYF. The CDR3 bases are TGCGCCAGCAACTACAGGGGAGTGCACCAAGAGACCCAGTACTTC.

The chain employs TRBV30 and TRBJ1-1; tentative D call: TRBD1 (5 bases). Germline loops: CDR1 GTSNPN, CDR2 SVGIG (reference sequence). CDR3 size: 17 residues. The V and J ends lost 3 bases and 5 bases respectively, with 25 bases between them. The CDR3 DNA reads as TGTGCCTGGAGCCCCTGGGCTGACAGTCCAGAGTGGACTGAAGCTTTCTTT. This encodes CAWSPWADSPEWTEAFF.

The V and J genes are TRBV28 and TRBJ2-1; 12 nucleotides agree with TRBD2. The CDR3 runs 16 residues. The ends lost 8 bases at V and 7 bases at J; junction bases unmatched: 12. Germline-derived CDR1 and CDR2 are MDHEN and SYDVKM. CDR3: CASLLLAGGLGNEQFF. DNA for the CDR3: TGTGCCAGCTTATTACTAGCGGGAGGCCTGGGGAATGAGCAGTTCTTC.

A single count supports this clone. V gene TRBV3-1 (or the pseudogene TRBV3-2) combines with J gene TRBJ2-2, with 8 positions matching TRBD2. The CDR3 contains 17 residues. Germline trimming cut 4 bases from V and 6 bases from J; bases unmatched to any gene: 13. Germline V lookup: CDR1 LGHDT, CDR2 YNNKEL (reference sequence). Here the CDR3 DNA reads TGTGCCAGCAGCCCGTACGGCGGGACTAGAGCCCCCGGGGAGCTGTTTTTT. Residues: CASSPYGGTRAPGELFF.